Listed below are T cell receptor beta chains from one sample, sequenced in a study of identical twins. One entry per CDR3 protein, called by TCRdb with MiXCR from the 5' RACE reads. The top ten hold around 0.3% of the sample, which has roughly 1.6 million distinct CDR3 sequences, less than 40% seen once. Sequenced input: cord blood. These receptors originate from a newborn girl in good health. CDR3s include the opening cysteine and the closing phenylalanine or tryptophan. The order of the fields is J gene, V gene, D gene, clone size, CDR3 DNA, CDR3 protein. D genes are given only for firm matches. Not all rows give a size; the values are once, few, many and, for expanded clones, a class.

J gene: TRBJ2-3
V gene: TRBV29-1
D gene: TRBD2
clone size: few
CDR3 DNA: TGCAGCGTCGGACTAGCGGGACTCACAGATACGCAGTATTTT
CDR3 protein: CSVGLAGLTDTQYF

J gene: TRBJ2-7
V gene: TRBV20-1
D gene: .
clone size: .
CDR3 DNA: TGCAGTGCTAGGACTGGCAAGGACTACGAGCAGTACTTC
CDR3 protein: CSARTGKDYEQYF

J gene: TRBJ1-6
V gene: TRBV12-3/TRBV12-4
D gene: .
clone size: few
CDR3 DNA: TGTGCCAGCAGCGTCGGCCCTTTTTACCTCACCCTCCACTTT
CDR3 protein: CASSVGPFYLTLHF

J gene: TRBJ2-7
V gene: TRBV2
D gene: TRBD1
clone size: .
CDR3 DNA: TGTGCCAGCAGTGAAGGGGACAGCCCCCTATTAATTTACGAGCAGTACTTC
CDR3 protein: CASSEGDSPLLIYEQYF

J gene: TRBJ2-1
V gene: TRBV28
D gene: .
clone size: many
CDR3 DNA: TGTGCCAGCAGTCCAGACGATGAGCAGTTCTTC
CDR3 protein: CASSPDDEQFF

J gene: TRBJ1-6
V gene: TRBV5-1
D gene: .
clone size: .
CDR3 DNA: TGCGCCAGCAGCTTCTTAGGACGGCTTAGGCATTCACCCCTCCACTTT
CDR3 protein: CASSFLGRLRHSPLHF

J gene: TRBJ1-5
V gene: TRBV7-8
D gene: .
clone size: few
CDR3 DNA: TGTGCCAGCGGCTCAGAAACCAGGGACAATCAGCCCCAGCATTTT
CDR3 protein: CASGSETRDNQPQHF

J gene: TRBJ2-1
V gene: TRBV2
D gene: .
clone size: many
CDR3 DNA: TGTGCCAGCAGTGCGGGGAGCTCCTACAATGAGCAGTTCTTC
CDR3 protein: CASSAGSSYNEQFF

J gene: TRBJ1-4
V gene: TRBV10-3
D gene: TRBD1
clone size: .
CDR3 DNA: TGTGCCATCAGTGATCCCACAGGGGGCAGAGGAAAACTGTTTTTT
CDR3 protein: CAISDPTGGRGKLFF

J gene: TRBJ2-4
V gene: TRBV20-1
D gene: TRBD1
clone size: few
CDR3 DNA: TGCAGTGTATCTCACAGGGGGATAAACATTCAGTACTTC
CDR3 protein: CSVSHRGINIQYF

J gene: TRBJ2-1
V gene: TRBV20-1
D gene: TRBD2
clone size: few
CDR3 DNA: TGCAGTGCTAGAGTTCCTGGCGGGGGGGCCTACAATGAGCAGTTCTTC
CDR3 protein: CSARVPGGGAYNEQFF

J gene: TRBJ2-7
V gene: TRBV30
D gene: .
clone size: .
CDR3 DNA: TGTGCCTGGAGTCCTACAGGATACGAGCAGTACTTC
CDR3 protein: CAWSPTGYEQYF

J gene: TRBJ2-3
V gene: TRBV7-6
D gene: TRBD2
clone size: few
CDR3 DNA: TGTGCCAGCAGCCCCACTAGCGGGAGATGGATTGATACGCAGTATTTT
CDR3 protein: CASSPTSGRWIDTQYF

J gene: TRBJ2-1
V gene: TRBV24-1
D gene: .
clone size: .
CDR3 DNA: TGTGCCACCGAGGAACTTTTAGCCAAAAACATTCAGTTCTTC
CDR3 protein: CATEELLAKNIQFF

J gene: TRBJ1-4
V gene: TRBV20-1
D gene: TRBD1
clone size: few
CDR3 DNA: TGCAGTGCTGGGGGGACAGTTAATGAAAAACTGTTTTTT
CDR3 protein: CSAGGTVNEKLFF

J gene: TRBJ1-5
V gene: TRBV28
D gene: .
clone size: .
CDR3 DNA: TGTGCCAGCAGGCTCCCTCTGACACTAAATAGCAATCAGCCCCAGCATTTT
CDR3 protein: CASRLPLTLNSNQPQHF

J gene: TRBJ2-3
V gene: TRBV4-2
D gene: .
clone size: .
CDR3 DNA: TGTGCCAGCAGCCACGCCCCTCCTAGCGCATTTGGGGATACGCAGTATTTT
CDR3 protein: CASSHAPPSAFGDTQYF

J gene: TRBJ2-7
V gene: TRBV4-1
D gene: TRBD2
clone size: .
CDR3 DNA: TGCGCCAGCAGCCAAGATGCTAGCGGGAGATACGAGCAGTACTTC
CDR3 protein: CASSQDASGRYEQYF

J gene: TRBJ1-1
V gene: TRBV7-2
D gene: .
clone size: .
CDR3 DNA: TGTGCCAGCAGCTTAAGGACGGGGTGGGCCACTGAAGCTTTCTTT
CDR3 protein: CASSLRTGWATEAFF

J gene: TRBJ2-6
V gene: TRBV18
D gene: .
clone size: few
CDR3 DNA: TGTGCCAGCTCACCACTCGTTTTTGCGAACTCTGGGGCCAACGTCCTGACTTTC
CDR3 protein: CASSPLVFANSGANVLTF

J gene: TRBJ2-1
V gene: TRBV30
D gene: TRBD2
clone size: .
CDR3 DNA: TGTGCCTGGAGGCAGGATATTTTCAGGTCGTCTGCGGGGGGGCCCTCGGGCAATGAGCAGTTCTTC
CDR3 protein: CAWRQDIFRSSAGGPSGNEQFF

J gene: TRBJ2-1
V gene: TRBV4-2
D gene: TRBD2
clone size: few
CDR3 DNA: TGTGCCAGCAGCCAAGGGACTAGCGGGGGGGCAAGTGAGCAGTTCTTC
CDR3 protein: CASSQGTSGGASEQFF

J gene: TRBJ2-1
V gene: TRBV19
D gene: .
clone size: .
CDR3 DNA: TGTGCCAGTAGTTCCTTTGGCGTGGTCTATGAGCAGTTCTTC
CDR3 protein: CASSSFGVVYEQFF

J gene: TRBJ1-5
V gene: TRBV28
D gene: TRBD1
clone size: .
CDR3 DNA: TGTGCCAGCAGTTTGGTACAGGGGTTCAATCAGCCCCAGCATTTT
CDR3 protein: CASSLVQGFNQPQHF

J gene: TRBJ2-3
V gene: TRBV6-2/TRBV6-3
D gene: TRBD1
clone size: many
CDR3 DNA: TGTGCCAGCAGTTCTGTCCCGGGACAGGGAAACACAGATACGCAGTATTTT
CDR3 protein: CASSSVPGQGNTDTQYF

J gene: TRBJ2-7
V gene: TRBV7-9
D gene: TRBD1
clone size: .
CDR3 DNA: TGTGCCAGCAGTTTAAAAAAAATCCTTCCCCCGGGACAGGGTTCCTACGAGCAGTACTTC
CDR3 protein: CASSLKKILPPGQGSYEQYF

J gene: TRBJ2-1
V gene: TRBV19
D gene: .
clone size: .
CDR3 DNA: TGTGCCAGTAGTAATTCCGGGGGCAGTTTTAGTGAGCAGTTCTTC
CDR3 protein: CASSNSGGSFSEQFF

J gene: TRBJ2-3
V gene: TRBV20-1
D gene: TRBD2
clone size: .
CDR3 DNA: TGCAGTGCTAGAGAATATGGGACTAGCGGGAGGGCCAAGGGCACAGATACGCAGTATTTT
CDR3 protein: CSAREYGTSGRAKGTDTQYF

J gene: TRBJ1-6
V gene: TRBV5-1
D gene: .
clone size: few
CDR3 DNA: TGCGCCAGCAGCCAGGATACTCCCGGGTCCTATAATTCACCCCTCCACTTT
CDR3 protein: CASSQDTPGSYNSPLHF

J gene: TRBJ1-1
V gene: TRBV12-3/TRBV12-4
D gene: .
clone size: few
CDR3 DNA: TGTGCCAGCAGTCTAGGCCTACTTGAAGCTTTCTTT
CDR3 protein: CASSLGLLEAFF

J gene: TRBJ2-1
V gene: TRBV12-3/TRBV12-4
D gene: TRBD2
clone size: .
CDR3 DNA: TGTGCCAGCAGTCCCCGGGGGACTAGCTCCTACAATGAGCAGTTCTTC
CDR3 protein: CASSPRGTSSYNEQFF

J gene: TRBJ2-1
V gene: TRBV24-1
D gene: .
clone size: few
CDR3 DNA: TGTGCCACCAGTGAGGGGACTCGCAATGAGCAGTTCTTC
CDR3 protein: CATSEGTRNEQFF

J gene: TRBJ1-5
V gene: TRBV5-1
D gene: TRBD1
clone size: few
CDR3 DNA: TGCGCCAGCAACGCTCGAAAAAGGACAGGGGGGCAGGGGAATCAGCCCCAGCATTTT
CDR3 protein: CASNARKRTGGQGNQPQHF